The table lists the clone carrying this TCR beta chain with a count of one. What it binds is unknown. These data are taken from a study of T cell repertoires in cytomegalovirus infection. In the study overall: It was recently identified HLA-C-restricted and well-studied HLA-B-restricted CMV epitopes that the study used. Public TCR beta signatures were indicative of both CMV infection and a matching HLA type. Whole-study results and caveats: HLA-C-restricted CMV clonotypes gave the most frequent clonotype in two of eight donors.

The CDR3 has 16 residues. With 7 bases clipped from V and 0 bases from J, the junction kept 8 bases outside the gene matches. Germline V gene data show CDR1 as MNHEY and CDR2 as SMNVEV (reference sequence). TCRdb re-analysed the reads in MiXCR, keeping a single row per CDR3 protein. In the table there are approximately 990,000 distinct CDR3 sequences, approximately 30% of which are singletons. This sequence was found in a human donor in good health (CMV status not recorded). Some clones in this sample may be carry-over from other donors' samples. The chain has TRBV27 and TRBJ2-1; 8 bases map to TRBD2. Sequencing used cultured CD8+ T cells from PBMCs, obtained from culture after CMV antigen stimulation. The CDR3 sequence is CASMGAGDSSYNEQFF. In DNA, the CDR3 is TGTGCCAGCATGGGAGCGGGGGATTCCTCCTACAATGAGCAGTTCTTC.